This T cell receptor beta chain derives from a study of T cell repertoires in ileal Crohn's disease. As for the study in general: All patients had surgery for stricturing (about 61%) or penetrating (around 40%) disease. Study findings and constraints: Sorted CD8 T cells held more high-frequency clones than CD4. Active smokers at surgery had more clonal expansions than non-smokers.

Eligibility required adulthood, ileal or ileocolonic Crohn's disease and indicated ileocolonic resection. Libraries were prepared by immunoSEQ multiplex PCR; TCRdb keeps only in-frame clonotypes and omits some of them. Of about 14,000 clones listed, approximately 80% are singletons. The length of the CDR3 is 15 residues. After removal of 6 bases from V and 6 bases from J, the junction contained 9 bases not matched to a gene. CDR1 and CDR2 from the germline V gene are SGHVS and FQNEAQ. Of note for this clone: Its specificity is unknown.

The sequence derives from an adult with Crohn's disease. This chain uses TRBV7-8 with TRBJ1-5, with 9 nucleotides matching TRBD1. Sequences were obtained from ileal tissue. The CDR3 bases are TGTGCCAGCAGTCCTTGGACAGGGGCTCCTCAGCCCCAGCATTTT. Protein product: CASSPWTGAPQPQHF.